These T cell receptor beta chains were read from a single sample in a study of T cells in Graves' hyperthyroidism and ophthalmopathy. TCRdb recomputed calls from the multiplex PCR reads with MiXCR, one row per CDR3 protein. The sample carries around 620,000 distinct CDR3 sequences, under 20% recorded once. The material sequenced was blood. The receptors stem from a woman younger than 45 with Graves' hyperthyroidism. Both conserved end residues are part of each CDR3. A D gene is named only where the DNA matches it firmly. Clone size is not always given. Where it is, it says once, few, many or a class for expanded clones.

few	TRBV7-3	TRBJ2-1	TRBD2	TGTGCCAGCAGCTTAGATGTATTAGCGGGAGGTTCCTACAATGAGCAGTTCTTC	CASSLDVLAGGSYNEQFF
NA	TRBV6-2/TRBV6-3	TRBJ2-2	TRBD2	TGTGCCAGCAGCCGGGAGGACACCGGGGAGCTGTTTTTT	CASSREDTGELFF
many	TRBV2	TRBJ1-2	NA	TGTGCCAGCAGTGAAACGGGATACTATGGCTACACCTTC	CASSETGYYGYTF
many	TRBV29-1	TRBJ2-1	TRBD2	TGCAGCGTTGAAGTGGAGGGGACTAGCCTCGACAATGAGCAGTTCTTC	CSVEVEGTSLDNEQFF
many	TRBV5-1	TRBJ2-3	TRBD2	TGCGCCAGCAGCATCACTAGCGGCACAGATACGCAGTATTTT	CASSITSGTDTQYF
few	TRBV20-1	TRBJ2-2	NA	TGCAGTGCTAGAGATCAGAGAAACGGGGAGCTGTTTTTT	CSARDQRNGELFF
few	TRBV20-1	TRBJ2-5	NA	TGCAGTGCCTCCCGGCTAGACAGCCCGGGGACCCAGTACTTC	CSASRLDSPGTQYF
few	TRBV11-2	TRBJ1-2	NA	TGTGCCAGCAGCTCTAGAGACAGCGAAACTAACTATGGCTACACCTTC	CASSSRDSETNYGYTF
many	TRBV20-1	TRBJ1-1	NA	TGCAGTGCTAGAGTCGGCGGCACTGAAGCTTTCTTT	CSARVGGTEAFF
many	TRBV2	TRBJ2-3	NA	TGTGCCAGCAGTGACATCTCCCTTAGCACAGATACGCAGTATTTT	CASSDISLSTDTQYF
NA	TRBV18	TRBJ2-7	NA	TGTGCCAGCTCACCACCTTCAGAGACCTACGAGCAGTACTTC	CASSPPSETYEQYF
NA	TRBV2	TRBJ2-7	NA	TGTGCCAGCATTACGGGAGAATACGAGCAGTACTTC	CASITGEYEQYF
many	TRBV12-3/TRBV12-4	TRBJ1-4	NA	TGTGCCAGCAGTTGGGGGGCAGGCGAAAAACTGTTTTTT	CASSWGAGEKLFF
many	TRBV7-2	TRBJ1-4	NA	TGTGCCAGCAGCTTAGTCGGTGGTGAAAAACTGTTTTTT	CASSLVGGEKLFF
NA	TRBV9	TRBJ2-3	TRBD1	TGTGCCAGCAGCGAGGGGGCAGGGGGCCCAGATACGCAGTATTTT	CASSEGAGGPDTQYF
NA	TRBV5-1	TRBJ2-1	TRBD1	TGCGCCAGCAGTTTAGGGGGGACAGGGGGTTACAATGAGCAGTTCTTC	CASSLGGTGGYNEQFF
NA	TRBV6-1	TRBJ1-1	NA	TGTGCCAGCCAAACAGGGGAAGCTTTCTTT	CASQTGEAFF
NA	TRBV29-1	TRBJ2-1	NA	TGCAGCTCCCAAGTTCTAGTGGGGAACAATGAGCAGTTCTTC	CSSQVLVGNNEQFF
few	TRBV30	TRBJ2-5	NA	TGTGCCTGGAGTGTACTAGGGATCCAAGAGACCCAGTACTTC	CAWSVLGIQETQYF
many	TRBV20-1	TRBJ1-1	TRBD1	TGCAGTGCTAGAGATTCCCCAGGGGGCGCGGTCACTGAAGCTTTCTTT	CSARDSPGGAVTEAFF
NA	TRBV20-1	TRBJ2-2	NA	TGCAGTGCTAGAGTCTTAGGGGCGAACACCGGGGAGCTGTTTTTT	CSARVLGANTGELFF
NA	TRBV20-1	TRBJ1-4	NA	TGCAGTGCTAGGAGGACAGTATCTAATGAAAGACTGTTTTTT	CSARRTVSNERLFF
NA	TRBV7-9	TRBJ1-1	NA	TGTGCCAGCAGCTTATTTGAAACTGAAGCTTTCTTT	CASSLFETEAFF
NA	TRBV4-1	TRBJ2-3	NA	TGCGCCAGCAGCCAAGTCGTGGAGGGAGGTGCTGATACGCAGTATTTT	CASSQVVEGGADTQYF
NA	TRBV29-1	TRBJ2-3	TRBD2	TGCAGCGCCGCCGGAGCGGGGGGAATGGATACGCAGTATTTT	CSAAGAGGMDTQYF
NA	TRBV28	TRBJ2-3	NA	TGTGCCAGCAGCCTAAGGAGGGGCGGCGCAGATACGCAGTATTTT	CASSLRRGGADTQYF
many	TRBV20-1	TRBJ2-1	TRBD1	TGCAGTGCACCCGACAGGGGGGGTTGGGATGAGCAGTTCTTC	CSAPDRGGWDEQFF
NA	TRBV3-1	TRBJ1-2	TRBD1	TGTGCCAGCAGTCCTATACCGGGACAGATTCCTAACTATGGCTACACCTTC	CASSPIPGQIPNYGYTF
NA	TRBV7-3	TRBJ2-3	NA	TGTGCCAGCAGCCCTGCCTACACAGATACGCAGTATTTT	CASSPAYTDTQYF
NA	TRBV7-9	TRBJ2-2	NA	TGTGCCAGCAGCTTAAAGCTAGCCGCCGGGGAGCTGTTTTTT	CASSLKLAAGELFF
NA	TRBV20-1	TRBJ2-5	TRBD2	TGCAGTGCAGACGGACTAGCGGGAGGGCGGTATCGGGAGACCCAGTACTTC	CSADGLAGGRYRETQYF
many	TRBV12-3/TRBV12-4	TRBJ2-1	TRBD1	TGTGCCAGCAGGGACCGGGACAGGGGGCATTATGAGCAGTTCTTC	CASRDRDRGHYEQFF
NA	TRBV10-2	TRBJ1-1	NA	TGCGCCAGCAAGCCCGGGAACACTGAAGCTTTCTTT	CASKPGNTEAFF
NA	TRBV5-1	TRBJ1-1	NA	TGCGCCAGCGGAAGCAGGGCTTTGGCTGAAGCTTTCTTT	CASGSRALAEAFF
NA	TRBV11-3	TRBJ2-2	NA	TGTGCCAGCAGCTTAGCTGGCGGGCCGAACACCGGGAAGCTGTTTTTT	CASSLAGGPNTGKLFF
many	TRBV3-1	TRBJ2-7	TRBD2	TGTGCCAGCAGCCAGGGACTAGCGGATCACTACGAGCAGTACTTC	CASSQGLADHYEQYF
NA	TRBV24-1	TRBJ2-7	NA	TGTGCCACCAGTGACCCCAAGAGGGGGAACGAGCAGTACTTC	CATSDPKRGNEQYF
NA	TRBV20-1	TRBJ2-7	TRBD2	TGCAGTGCTAGGCCTACTAGCGGGTTCGCCTACGAGCAGTACTTC	CSARPTSGFAYEQYF
NA	TRBV5-1	TRBJ2-3	TRBD2	TGCGCCAGCAAAACTAGCGGGAAATCAGTAGATACGCAGTATTTT	CASKTSGKSVDTQYF
many	TRBV28	TRBJ2-1	NA	TGTGCCAGCAGTGATGTGGGGGCTTCCTACAATGAGCAGTTCTTC	CASSDVGASYNEQFF
many	TRBV29-1	TRBJ2-2	NA	TGCAGCGTTGCGGCGGTCACCGGGGAGCTGTTTTTT	CSVAAVTGELFF
NA	TRBV15	TRBJ2-3	NA	TGTGCCACCAGCAGCCCCCCGGCGGATACGCAGTATTTT	CATSSPPADTQYF
NA	TRBV14	TRBJ1-1	NA	TGTGCCAGCAGCCAAATTCTCGGAGCCCTAATTAACACTGAAGCTTTCTTT	CASSQILGALINTEAFF
many	TRBV6-1	TRBJ2-3	TRBD2	TGTGCCAGCAGTGTTCCAGCGGGAAGCACAGATACGCAGTATTTT	CASSVPAGSTDTQYF
few	TRBV19	TRBJ1-5	NA	TGTGCCAGTAGTACCAGACAGACCAATCAGCCCCAGCATTTT	CASSTRQTNQPQHF
NA	TRBV14	TRBJ1-4	NA	TGTGCCAGCAGCCAGACTATGGGGTCTAATGAAAAACTGTTTTTT	CASSQTMGSNEKLFF
many	TRBV5-6	TRBJ2-1	NA	TGTGCCAGCAGCTTGGTCGTTAGCGGTGAGCAGTTCTTC	CASSLVVSGEQFF
many	TRBV6-1	TRBJ2-5	TRBD1	TGTGCCAGCAGCCCGCGCCGGGACAGGGTAGAGACCCAGTACTTC	CASSPRRDRVETQYF
many	TRBV7-9	TRBJ2-7	NA	TGTGCCAGCAGCTCACCTGCGGTTGACTACGAGCAGTACTTC	CASSSPAVDYEQYF
NA	TRBV29-1	TRBJ2-1	TRBD1	TGCAGCGCCCTGACAGGGGATTCCCCTAGCTCCTACAATGAGCAGTTCTTC	CSALTGDSPSSYNEQFF
many	TRBV28	TRBJ2-7	NA	TGTGCCTCCGGGCCTGCCCCCGAGCAGTACTTC	CASGPAPEQYF
NA	TRBV11-2	TRBJ2-1	TRBD1	TGTGCCAGCAGCTTAGGACAGGGGGCGCTGGATGAGCAGTTCTTC	CASSLGQGALDEQFF
many	TRBV12-3/TRBV12-4	TRBJ1-2	NA	TGTGCCAGCAGCCCTAATCAGGGGGGCTACACCTTC	CASSPNQGGYTF